Below, 8 T cell receptor beta chains from the same sample are listed, as sequenced in a study of vaccination effects on CD4 cells after COVID-19. Their recognized antigens are unknown. Produced via immunoSEQ multiplex PCR; TCRdb's table is partial and in-frame only. Of roughly 41,000 clones listed, 66% are singletons. Peptide-pool stimulation followed by sequencing identified expanded antigen-specific CD4+ clonotypes in the ViraFEST assay. Having been cultured for 10 days, the cells underwent CD4+ T cell isolation. Vaccine recipients lacked prior SARS-CoV-2 infection and had negative nucleocapsid antibodies. Source: CD4+ T cells from PBMCs cultured with HCoV-OC43 spike peptides, taken before COVID-19 vaccination. The subset denotes: HCoV-OC43 spike overlapping peptide pool stimulation. The receptors here all came from a human donor who received a COVID-19 vaccine.

This chain joins TRBV12-3 or TRBV12-4 and TRBJ1-2; D is unresolved. V shed 4 bases and J shed 5 bases, with 5 bases lying between them. CDR3 length: 11 residues. The CDR3 nucleotides are TGTGCCAGCAGTTCGGGGTATGGCTACACCTTC. Protein sequence: CASSSGYGYTF.

This chain joins TRBV25-1 and TRBJ1-6; the D gene is possibly TRBD1 (6 bases). Germline loops: CDR1 MGHDK, CDR2 SYGVNS. The CDR3 runs 13 residues. Trimming stripped 3 bases from V and 8 bases from J, with 8 bases between. The CDR3 coding sequence is TGTGCCAGCAGTGAGGACAGCTATTCACCCCTCCACTTT. Encoded protein: CASSEDSYSPLHF.

This clone occurred once. J is TRBJ2-2 and V is TRBV10-1; perhaps TRBD1 as D (5 bases). The CDR3 totals 16 residues. Germline CDR1 reads WNHNN; CDR2 reads SYGVQD (reference sequence). The V end lost 0 bases, the J end lost 5 bases, and 13 bases lay between the germline ends. The CDR3 coding sequence is TGCGCCAGCAGTGAGTCTGGGCATCAGGGTACCGGGGAGCTGTTTTTT. It is translated as CASSESGHQGTGELFF.

The DNA for the CDR3 is TGCAGCGTTGCGGGTACTGAAAACATTCAGTACTTC. This codes for CSVAGTENIQYF. The chain carries TRBV29-1 and TRBJ2-4; D is undetermined. The germline CDR1 and CDR2 sequences are SQVTM and ANQGSEA. This CDR3 comprises 12 residues. V lost 4 bases and J 5 bases, leaving 9 bases between the germline ends.

The rearrangement links TRBV3-1 (or the pseudogene TRBV3-2) to TRBJ2-7; tentative D call: TRBD1 (5 bases). The CDR3 consists of 12 residues. CDR1 is LGHDT and CDR2 is YNNKEL in the germline V gene (reference sequence). Trimming removed 4 bases from V and 7 bases from J, with 11 bases in between. The CDR3 here is CASSLQVGEQYF. In DNA form, the CDR3 reads TGTGCCAGCAGCCTACAGGTTGGAGAGCAGTACTTC.

This chain joins TRBV18 and TRBJ2-1; TRBD2 matches at 11 bases. The CDR3 consists of 18 residues. V was clipped by 6 bases and J by 0 bases; unmatched bases: 10. Germline values: CDR1 KGHSH, CDR2 LQKENI. The CDR3: CASSPLAGGLSSYNEQFF. CDR3 in DNA: TGTGCCAGCTCGCCGCTAGCGGGAGGACTAAGCTCCTACAATGAGCAGTTCTTC.

This chain joins TRBV10-3 and TRBJ2-6; D possibly corresponds to TRBD2 (6 bases). V dropped 5 bases and J dropped 3 bases, with 14 bases sitting between them. Germline V CDR1 and CDR2: ENHRY, SYGVKD. CDR3 size: 16 residues. CDR3 amino acids: CAISSRGTGGANVLTF. The CDR3, as DNA: TGTGCCATCAGTTCCCGGGGGACCGGTGGGGCCAACGTCCTGACTTTC.

The chain joins TRBV10-3 to TRBJ1-1; a possible D gene is TRBD1 (5 bases). From germline, CDR1 is ENHRY and CDR2 SYGVKD. The CDR3 covers 12 residues. Trimming took 6 bases from V and 1 from J, leaving 6 bases between them. The CDR3 bases are TGTGCCATCAGCAGGGAGAACACTGAAGCTTTCTTT. It codes for CAISRENTEAFF.